Below are 30 T cell receptor beta chains sequenced from a single sample in a study of beta chain features in type 1 diabetes. The antigens of these receptors remain unknown. Study observations and caveats: Type 1 diabetes patients showed a moderate but significant shortening of TCRB CDR3s in all four CD4+ subsets.

Investigators reverse transcribed all isolated RNA, so they sequenced expressed TCRB transcripts. Sequencing was performed with immunoSEQ multiplex PCR; in TCRdb, only in-frame clones are kept and a portion is missing. The repertoire holds 160,000 or so clones, with more than 60% as singletons. Specimen: naive CD4+ T cells from blood. The receptors stem from a young man with type 1 diabetes.

This clone was counted only a few times. The same CDR3 arises from other DNA sequences in this sample as well. The chain joins TRBV15 to TRBJ2-3, with D unresolved. Germline V gives CDR1 LNHNV, CDR2 YYDKDF (reference sequence). The V and J ends lost 0 bases and 1 base respectively, with 5 bases between them. The CDR3 runs to 14 residues. Written as DNA, the CDR3 is TGTGCCACCAGCAGAGATGGGGGCACAGATACGCAGTATTTT. It specifies CATSRDGGTDTQYF.

The chain recombines TRBV6-5 with TRBJ2-5; possible D gene TRBD1, 6 bases. Germline V gene sequence: CDR1 MNHEY, CDR2 SVGAGI. The length of the CDR3 is 12 residues. The ends were cut back, 2 bases at V and 5 bases at J, with 6 bases in the middle. CDR3 coding DNA: TGTGCCAGCAGTTACCAGGGGGAGACCCAGTACTTC. This sequence encodes CASSYQGETQYF.

J is TRBJ2-3 and V is TRBV29-1; 8 bases are a match to TRBD2. Looked up from germline, CDR1 is SQVTM and CDR2 is ANQGSEA. The junction had 9 bases not matched to a gene; V was cut back by 3 bases and J by 4 bases. This CDR3 has 15 residues. The CDR3 loop reads CSVETGGPSADTQYF. The DNA of the CDR3 is TGCAGCGTTGAGACGGGGGGGCCTAGCGCAGATACGCAGTATTTT.

The chain combines TRBV5-6 with TRBJ1-1; a possible D gene is TRBD1 (5 bases). CDR1 and CDR2 (germline): SGHDT, YYEEEE. The CDR3 runs to 13 residues. V was clipped by 4 bases and J by 2 bases, with 9 bases between them. Here the CDR3 DNA reads TGTGCCAGCAGCCGGGGACGAAACACTGAAGCTTTCTTT. This sequence encodes CASSRGRNTEAFF.

This clone appeared a few times. This CDR3 is CSTGVSTDTQYF. Written as DNA, the CDR3 is TGCAGCACCGGTGTTAGCACAGATACGCAGTATTTT. The V gene is TRBV29-1, the J gene TRBJ2-3; no firm D call. The V gene lost 8 bases and the J gene lost 0 bases, with 9 bases spanning the gap. The length of the CDR3 is 12 residues. Germline values: CDR1 SQVTM, CDR2 ANQGSEA.

The rearrangement joins TRBV9 to TRBJ2-3; 10 positions agree with TRBD2. The CDR3 covers 15 residues. Germline lookup yields CDR1 SGDLS and CDR2 YYNGEE. V was pared by 4 bases and J by 3 bases, with 5 bases of the junction left unmatched. The CDR3 protein is CASSILAGITDTQYF. The CDR3 region has the DNA TGTGCCAGCAGCATACTAGCGGGGATTACAGATACGCAGTATTTT.

A note on this clone: This CDR3 is also generated by other DNA sequences in the sample. The V call is TRBV25-1, the J call TRBJ2-7; D gene ambiguous. Looked up from germline, CDR1 is MGHDK and CDR2 is SYGVNS. The CDR3 loop spans 11 amino acids. Trimming took off 4 bases at V and 4 bases at J, with 5 bases between the two ends. The CDR3 here is CASSVNYEQYF. CDR3 DNA sequence: TGTGCCAGCAGTGTTAATTACGAGCAGTACTTC.

The chain links TRBV4-3 to TRBJ1-1; unclear D gene. This CDR3 comprises 13 residues. The germline CDR1 and CDR2 sequences are LGHNA and YSLEER. Deletions cut 4 bases from V and 1 base from J, with 7 bases between. The CDR3 loop is CASSLKANTEAFF. The CDR3, as DNA: TGCGCCAGCAGCCTGAAAGCGAACACTGAAGCTTTCTTT.

This clone was counted once. The chain links TRBV7-9 to TRBJ2-3; TRBD1 might be the D (6 bases). Looked up from germline, CDR1 is SEHNR and CDR2 is FQNEAQ (reference sequence). Trimming pared 4 bases from V and 5 bases from J, leaving 19 bases between. The CDR3 has 16 amino acids. This CDR3 is CASSSRSQGREDTQYF. CDR3 DNA: TGTGCCAGCAGCTCCAGGTCTCAGGGGCGAGAAGATACGCAGTATTTT.

This chain uses TRBV29-1 with TRBJ2-5; 10 bases fit TRBD1. Losses at the gene ends were 7 bases for V and 4 bases for J; bases not matched to a gene: 12. CDR3 length: 15 residues. Germline loops: CDR1 SQVTM, CDR2 ANQGSEA. The CDR3 DNA reads as TGCAGCGGTGGGACAGGGGCTGGGTCGATAGAGACCCAGTACTTC. Translation: CSGGTGAGSIETQYF.

The chain carries TRBV29-1 and TRBJ2-3; 11 bases align to TRBD2. The trim removed 4 bases at V and 7 bases at J, leaving 7 bases unmatched. Germline V gene sequence: CDR1 SQVTM, CDR2 ANQGSEA. This CDR3 region has 14 residues. The CDR3 region has the DNA TGCAGCGTTGCAACCCTAGCGGGGGGCAATACGCAGTATTTT. It codes for CSVATLAGGNTQYF.

DNA of the CDR3: TGTGCCAGCAGCCCCCCTTTGATCGAACCAGGGGGCAAAGATACGCAGTATTTT. Translated, it gives CASSPPLIEPGGKDTQYF. This chain links TRBV13 with TRBJ2-3; 8 nucleotides match TRBD1. This CDR3 contains 18 residues. Germline V gene lookup returns CDR1 PRHDT and CDR2 FYEKMQ (reference sequence). The V gene end was trimmed by 5 bases and the J gene end by 5 bases; junction bases not matched to a gene: 18.

The chain links TRBV9 to TRBJ1-2, with D unclear. CDR3 length equals 14 residues. V was pared by 3 bases and J by 8 bases, with 17 bases between. Looked up from germline, CDR1 is SGDLS and CDR2 is YYNGEE. The CDR3 nucleotides read TGTGCCAGCAGCGCCGTAGACGCCGATTGGGGCTACACCTTC. Protein product: CASSAVDADWGYTF.

The chain has TRBV7-9 and TRBJ2-1; D remains unclear. The germline gives CDR1 SEHNR, CDR2 FQNEAQ (reference sequence). The CDR3 runs 14 residues. With 1 base removed from V and 5 bases from J, the gap between germline ends came to 9 bases. In nucleotides, the CDR3 is TGTGCCAGCAGCTTAGAAAACCAGGACAATGAGCAGTTCTTC. Translation: CASSLENQDNEQFF.

This chain links TRBV25-1 with TRBJ1-6, with 7 bases aligning to TRBD1. V dropped 2 bases and J dropped 5; count of bases not matched to a gene: 3. Germline V lookup: CDR1 MGHDK, CDR2 SYGVNS. The CDR3 length is 15 residues. The CDR3 reads CASSEGQVHNSPLHF. CDR3 DNA sequence: TGTGCCAGCAGTGAAGGACAGGTCCATAATTCACCCCTCCACTTT.

This clone was observed a handful of times. This chain uses TRBV9 with TRBJ2-1; D possibly corresponds to TRBD2 (5 bases). CDR1 is SGDLS, CDR2 YYNGEE, per germline. CDR3 length equals 14 residues. Deletions cut 4 bases from V and 3 bases from J, with 11 bases between. DNA for the CDR3: TGTGCCAGCAGCTTTAGCGCAAGCTACAATGAGCAGTTCTTC. This translates into CASSFSASYNEQFF. Filled out from reference TRBV9 and TRBJ2-1, the complete variable domain reads DSGVTQTPKHLITATGQRVTLRCSPRSGDLSVYWYQQSLDQGLQFLIQYYNGEERAKGNILERFSAQQFPDLHSELNLSSLELGDSALYFCASSFSASYNEQFFGPGTRLTVL.

V is TRBV7-9 and J is TRBJ2-5, with D maybe TRBD1 (6 bases). The CDR3 covers 15 residues. Germline V gene sequence: CDR1 SEHNR, CDR2 FQNEAQ (reference sequence). V was clipped by 2 bases and J by 4 bases, with 14 bases between them. Here the CDR3 reads CASSLSLQGGETQYF. The CDR3 region has the DNA TGTGCCAGCAGCTTAAGCCTACAGGGTGGAGAGACCCAGTACTTC.

This clone has more than one count but fewer than ten. V is TRBV5-6 and J is TRBJ2-7; 9 positions agree with TRBD1. CDR3 length: 14 amino acids. V gave up 2 bases and J gave up 6 bases; unmatched junction bases: 6. Germline-derived CDR1 and CDR2 are SGHDT and YYEEEE. The CDR3 loop is CASSLTGQGSEQYF. The CDR3 DNA reads as TGTGCCAGCAGCTTAACGGGACAGGGCTCCGAGCAGTACTTC.

The chain joins TRBV29-1 to TRBJ1-1, with D possibly matching TRBD1 (5 bases). The V end lost 8 bases, the J end lost 1 base, and 20 bases lay between the germline ends. The CDR3 has 15 residues. The germline gives CDR1 SQVTM, CDR2 ANQGSEA. This CDR3 reads CSIERQSTKNTEAFF. DNA for the CDR3: TGCAGCATCGAAAGACAGTCAACGAAGAACACTGAAGCTTTCTTT.

This clone was seen a single time. The chain employs TRBV28 and TRBJ2-7; 9 positions match TRBD1. Trimming at V came to 6 bases and at J to 6 bases, leaving 9 bases not matched to a gene. This CDR3 comprises 14 residues. Germline V lookup: CDR1 MDHEN, CDR2 SYDVKM. The CDR3 sequence: CASSPGTGTPEQYF. The CDR3, as DNA: TGTGCCAGCAGCCCTGGGACAGGGACTCCCGAGCAGTACTTC. The whole variable domain, filled in from reference TRBV28 and TRBJ2-7, reads DVKVTQSSRYLVKRTGEKVFLECVQDMDHENMFWYRQDPGLGLRLIYFSYDVKMKEKGDIPEGYSVSREKKERFSLILESASTNQTSMYLCASSPGTGTPEQYFGPGTRLTVT.

This clone has only a few counts. This chain connects TRBV5-1 to TRBJ2-7, with 7 nucleotides matching TRBD2. The CDR3 contains 14 residues. The germline V gene encodes CDR1 SGHRS and CDR2 YFSETQ. The V and J ends lost 5 bases and 8 bases, in that order; junction bases with no gene match: 13. For the CDR3, the DNA is TGCGCCAGCAGTTCCGGGACTACCCTACCTCAGCAGTACTTC. This translates into CASSSGTTLPQQYF.

The chain recombines TRBV9 with TRBJ2-5, with no clear D. Germline CDR1 SGDLS, CDR2 YYNGEE. Trimming pared 3 bases from V and 1 base from J, leaving 10 bases between. The CDR3 spans 14 residues. As DNA, the CDR3 is TGTGCCAGCAGCGCTGACATGTTCCAAGAGACCCAGTACTTC. Residues: CASSADMFQETQYF.

The chain couples TRBV5-4 to TRBJ2-7; 7 nucleotides agree with TRBD2. V lost 0 bases to trimming and J lost 7 bases; unmatched junction nucleotides: 1. CDR1 is SGHNT and CDR2 is YYREEE in the germline V gene (reference sequence). This CDR3 comprises 12 residues. CDR3: CASSLGGGEQYF. The DNA for the CDR3 is TGTGCCAGCAGCTTGGGCGGGGGAGAGCAGTACTTC.

The CDR3 DNA follows: TGCGCCAGCAGCTGGCGGGGTTCGGATGAGACCCAGTACTTC. Its translation: CASSWRGSDETQYF. The chain is built from TRBV5-1 and TRBJ2-5; the D gene is possibly TRBD2 (6 bases). In germline, CDR1 is SGHRS, CDR2 YFSETQ. The CDR3 contains 14 residues. V was trimmed by 3 bases and J by 5 bases, leaving 14 bases between them. The variable domain in full, completed from reference TRBV5-1 and TRBJ2-5, reads KAGVTQTPRYLIKTRGQQVTLSCSPISGHRSVSWYQQTPGQGLQFLFEYFSETQRNKGNFPGRFSGRQFSNSRSEMNVSTLELGDSALYLCASSWRGSDETQYFGPGTRLLVL.

The chain couples TRBV14 to TRBJ2-5; D gene ambiguous. The germline CDR1 and CDR2 sequences are SGHDN and FVKESK. The V end lost 1 base, the J end lost 5 bases, and 5 bases lay between the germline ends. This CDR3 has 12 residues. In DNA, the CDR3 is TGTGCCAGCAGCCAAGGTTACGAGACCCAGTACTTC. This encodes CASSQGYETQYF.

In DNA form, the CDR3 reads TGTGCCAGCAGCCTCTGGGACAGCCCGCCCTACAATGAGCAGTTCTTC. This sequence encodes CASSLWDSPPYNEQFF. The chain combines TRBV7-9 with TRBJ2-1; 7 bases are a match to TRBD1. Germline V gives CDR1 SEHNR, CDR2 FQNEAQ (reference sequence). This CDR3 spans 16 amino acids. V gave up 5 bases and J gave up 2 bases; unmatched junction bases: 9.

This clone was recorded only once. The chain couples TRBV10-2 to TRBJ2-7, with 7 nucleotides matching TRBD2. Trimming cost V 8 bases and J 6 bases; bases outside gene matches: 4. Germline loops: CDR1 WSHSY, CDR2 SAAADI. CDR3 length: 11 amino acids. CDR3 sequence reads: CASQASGEQYF. The CDR3 DNA reads TGCGCCAGCCAGGCTAGCGGCGAGCAGTACTTC.

This clone was detected only a few times. The rearrangement joins TRBV30 to TRBJ2-3; weak D call: TRBD1 (6 bases). The germline V gene has CDR1 GTSNPN and CDR2 SVGIG (reference sequence). The CDR3 consists of 14 residues. Trimming removed 0 bases from V and 2 bases from J, with 9 bases in between. In DNA form, the CDR3 reads TGTGCCTGGAGTGTACAGGGATACACAGATACGCAGTATTTT. It specifies CAWSVQGYTDTQYF.

The chain carries TRBV10-3 and TRBJ2-7, with 7 bases lining up with TRBD1. This CDR3 is 14 amino acids long. J lost 0 bases, V lost 5 bases, and 4 bases had no gene match. Germline assignment: CDR1 ENHRY and CDR2 SYGVKD. CDR3 DNA sequence: TGTGCCATCAGTATCCGGGACAGCTCCTACGAGCAGTACTTC. Translated: CAISIRDSSYEQYF.

The table lists this clone with a count of one. The genes are TRBV9 and TRBJ2-3; D is ambiguous. The germline V gene encodes CDR1 SGDLS and CDR2 YYNGEE. This CDR3 region has 12 residues. With 0 bases removed from V and 7 bases from J, the gap between germline ends came to 6 bases. The CDR3 spells CASSVEAHTQYF. The CDR3 DNA reads TGTGCCAGCAGCGTAGAGGCGCATACGCAGTATTTT.